These 16 T cell receptor beta chains were all obtained from the same sample, sequenced in a study of vaccination and CD4 T cells after COVID-19. Indicated treatment: roughly 11-day PBMC culture with coronavirus spike peptide pools or control peptides (ViraFEST assay). CD4+ T-cell collection from the unexposed donor predated the COVID-19 pandemic (2011-2018). Their antigens remain unidentified. With the Oncomine TCR Beta short-read assay, DNA from cultured CD4+ T cells was sequenced. The authors extracted genomic DNA from cultured CD4+ T cells. TCRdb reanalysed the PCR reads using MiXCR and keeps one entry per CDR3 protein. The table shows roughly 9,000 distinct CDR3 sequences, with around 33% occurring only once. Material: CD4+ T cells from blood, cultured in vitro. The source of these receptors is a human donor in good health.

A few counts support this clonotype. The chain's CDR3 is CASSRDRGMDEQYF. As DNA, the CDR3 is TGTGCCAGCTCTCGGGACAGGGGAATGGACGAGCAGTACTTC. The rearrangement links TRBV28 to TRBJ2-7; 10 bases map to TRBD1. V trimming: 8 bases; J trimming: 5 bases; junction bases outside the gene matches: 9. The CDR3 is made up of 14 amino acids. CDR1 and CDR2 from the germline V gene are MDHEN and SYDVKM.

This clonotype has only a few counts. The CDR3 here is CASNRQGAPADTQYF. The CDR3 DNA is TGTGCCAGCAACAGACAGGGGGCGCCGGCAGATACGCAGTATTTT. The chain couples TRBV7-8 to TRBJ2-3, with 10 bases identical to TRBD1. This CDR3 spans 15 amino acids. Losses at the gene ends were 7 bases for V and 4 bases for J; bases not matched to a gene: 8. The germline V gene encodes CDR1 SGHVS and CDR2 FQNEAQ.

The rearrangement uses TRBV28 and TRBJ1-5, with 9 bases lining up with TRBD1. Trimming at V came to 6 bases and at J to 0 bases, leaving 6 bases not matched to a gene. CDR1 and CDR2 (germline): MDHEN, SYDVKM. The CDR3 runs 16 residues. CDR3 sequence: CASRWGGQGSNQPQHF. As DNA, the CDR3 is TGTGCCAGCAGATGGGGGGGACAGGGTAGCAATCAGCCCCAGCATTTT.

This chain links TRBV5-1 with TRBJ1-2; the D is unclear. Per germline, CDR1 SGHRS and CDR2 YFSETQ. This CDR3 is built from 14 residues. The V gene lost 1 base and the J gene lost 2 bases, with 9 bases spanning the gap. The CDR3 bases are TGCGCCAGCAGCTTGACCATCGGGAACTATGGCTACACCTTC. Translation: CASSLTIGNYGYTF. Full variable domain (rest looked up from reference TRBV5-1 and TRBJ1-2): KAGVTQTPRYLIKTRGQQVTLSCSPISGHRSVSWYQQTPGQGLQFLFEYFSETQRNKGNFPGRFSGRQFSNSRSEMNVSTLELGDSALYLCASSLTIGNYGYTFGSGTRLTVV.

The chain links TRBV6-1 to TRBJ2-2, with D possibly being TRBD1 (5 bases). CDR1 and CDR2 (germline): MNHNS, SASEGT. Trimming took 6 bases from V and 4 from J, leaving 12 bases between them. The CDR3 consists of 14 residues. The CDR3 sequence is CASRPSRVTGELFF. In nucleotides, the CDR3 is TGTGCCAGCAGGCCCTCCAGGGTCACCGGGGAGCTGTTTTTT.

J is TRBJ2-7 and V is TRBV18; D perhaps matches TRBD1 (6 bases). In germline, CDR1 is KGHSH, CDR2 LQKENI. The CDR3 spans 13 residues. Trimming took off 2 bases at V and 6 bases at J, with 11 bases between the two ends. The CDR3 region is CASSPKTGVEQYF. The DNA for the CDR3 is TGTGCCAGCTCACCAAAGACAGGAGTCGAGCAGTACTTC.

This rearrangement joins TRBV6-5 to TRBJ2-7; a weak D match, TRBD1 (5 bases). The germline V gene encodes CDR1 MNHEY and CDR2 SVGAGI. The V end was cut by 2 bases, the J end by 7 bases, with 18 bases between. CDR3 length: 15 residues. Here the CDR3 reads CASSYALGQPVEQYF. For the CDR3, the DNA is TGTGCCAGCAGTTACGCTCTGGGGCAGCCTGTTGAGCAGTACTTC.

V is TRBV5-1 and J is TRBJ2-3, with TRBD2 identical over 15 bases. V gave up 3 bases and J gave up 0 bases; unmatched junction bases: 8. This CDR3 is built from 19 residues. Germline V lookup: CDR1 SGHRS, CDR2 YFSETQ. In DNA, the CDR3 is TGCGCCAGCAGCTCGGGACTAGCGGGAGGAACCGCTAGCACAGATACGCAGTATTTT. Its translation is CASSSGLAGGTASTDTQYF.

This clonotype is termed medium-sized (0.01 to 0.1%). The chain carries TRBV27 and TRBJ1-2; perhaps TRBD1 as D (6 bases). The germline V gene has CDR1 MNHEY and CDR2 SMNVEV (reference sequence). The CDR3 is made up of 16 amino acids. Trimming left V 0 bases short and J 8 bases short, with 19 bases between. CDR3 nucleotides: TGTGCCAGCAGTTTATCGGGCGCAGGGGTAGGTCGGGGCTACACCTTC. As protein: CASSLSGAGVGRGYTF.

This rearrangement joins TRBV6-1 to TRBJ2-7; unclear D gene. In germline, CDR1 is MNHNS, CDR2 SASEGT. The germline V and J ends were trimmed by 3 bases and 3 bases, with 6 bases remaining between them. This CDR3 region has 12 residues. CDR3 region: CASSDRFYEQYF. DNA for the CDR3: TGTGCCAGCAGTGACAGGTTCTACGAGCAGTACTTC.

This clonotype was seen only a few times. The rearrangement links TRBV6-2 or TRBV6-3 to TRBJ2-7; TRBD1 matches 9 bases. CDR3 size: 15 residues. The V gene end was trimmed by 4 bases and the J gene end by 2 bases; junction bases not matched to a gene: 6. Germline V gene lookup returns CDR1 MNHEY and CDR2 SVGEGT. The CDR3 protein is CASSSGQGVTYEQYF. The CDR3 DNA sequence: TGTGCCAGCAGTTCGGGACAGGGTGTTACCTACGAGCAGTACTTC.

This clonotype was seen a few times. This chain connects TRBV20-1 to TRBJ2-1; TRBD2 might be the D (5 bases). V was cut by 0 bases and J by 6 bases, with 9 bases left in between. The germline V gene encodes CDR1 DFQATT and CDR2 SNEGSKA (reference sequence). CDR3 length equals 13 residues. CDR3: CSARDGGRNEQFF. Written as DNA, the CDR3 is TGCAGTGCTAGAGATGGAGGACGCAATGAGCAGTTCTTC.

The rearrangement uses TRBV6-1 and TRBJ1-5; a weak D match, TRBD1 (6 bases). V lost 8 bases and J 2 bases, leaving 10 bases between the germline ends. The CDR3 totals 13 residues. Germline assignment: CDR1 MNHNS and CDR2 SASEGT. The CDR3 DNA sequence: TGTGCCAGCGGACAGTTACGCAATCAGCCCCAGCATTTT. Protein sequence: CASGQLRNQPQHF.

The chain joins TRBV6-1 to TRBJ2-1; D unresolved. V was clipped by 4 bases and J by 9 bases, with 13 bases between them. The CDR3 covers 13 residues. Germline loops: CDR1 MNHNS, CDR2 SASEGT. CDR3 sequence reads: CASSGGRISEQFF. CDR3 nucleotide sequence: TGTGCCAGCAGTGGAGGTAGAATAAGTGAGCAGTTCTTC.

V gene TRBV6-5 combines with J gene TRBJ2-5; TRBD1 aligns across 7 bases. The CDR3 totals 15 residues. V shed 1 base and J 1 base; nucleotides not matched to a gene: 3. Germline CDR1 reads MNHEY; CDR2 reads SVGAGI. The CDR3 DNA sequence: TGTGCCAGCAGTTACTACGGGACAGTCCAAGAGACCCAGTACTTC. Encoded protein: CASSYYGTVQETQYF.

This clonotype was observed a handful of times. The rearrangement links TRBV6-1 to TRBJ2-2; a weak D match, TRBD2 (5 bases). The CDR3 sequence is 13 residues long. Trimming took 1 base from V and 6 from J, leaving 6 bases between them. Germline V CDR1 and CDR2: MNHNS, SASEGT. Here the CDR3 DNA reads TGTGCCAGCAGTGAAGGAGCGGCCGGGGAGCTGTTTTTT. As protein: CASSEGAAGELFF.